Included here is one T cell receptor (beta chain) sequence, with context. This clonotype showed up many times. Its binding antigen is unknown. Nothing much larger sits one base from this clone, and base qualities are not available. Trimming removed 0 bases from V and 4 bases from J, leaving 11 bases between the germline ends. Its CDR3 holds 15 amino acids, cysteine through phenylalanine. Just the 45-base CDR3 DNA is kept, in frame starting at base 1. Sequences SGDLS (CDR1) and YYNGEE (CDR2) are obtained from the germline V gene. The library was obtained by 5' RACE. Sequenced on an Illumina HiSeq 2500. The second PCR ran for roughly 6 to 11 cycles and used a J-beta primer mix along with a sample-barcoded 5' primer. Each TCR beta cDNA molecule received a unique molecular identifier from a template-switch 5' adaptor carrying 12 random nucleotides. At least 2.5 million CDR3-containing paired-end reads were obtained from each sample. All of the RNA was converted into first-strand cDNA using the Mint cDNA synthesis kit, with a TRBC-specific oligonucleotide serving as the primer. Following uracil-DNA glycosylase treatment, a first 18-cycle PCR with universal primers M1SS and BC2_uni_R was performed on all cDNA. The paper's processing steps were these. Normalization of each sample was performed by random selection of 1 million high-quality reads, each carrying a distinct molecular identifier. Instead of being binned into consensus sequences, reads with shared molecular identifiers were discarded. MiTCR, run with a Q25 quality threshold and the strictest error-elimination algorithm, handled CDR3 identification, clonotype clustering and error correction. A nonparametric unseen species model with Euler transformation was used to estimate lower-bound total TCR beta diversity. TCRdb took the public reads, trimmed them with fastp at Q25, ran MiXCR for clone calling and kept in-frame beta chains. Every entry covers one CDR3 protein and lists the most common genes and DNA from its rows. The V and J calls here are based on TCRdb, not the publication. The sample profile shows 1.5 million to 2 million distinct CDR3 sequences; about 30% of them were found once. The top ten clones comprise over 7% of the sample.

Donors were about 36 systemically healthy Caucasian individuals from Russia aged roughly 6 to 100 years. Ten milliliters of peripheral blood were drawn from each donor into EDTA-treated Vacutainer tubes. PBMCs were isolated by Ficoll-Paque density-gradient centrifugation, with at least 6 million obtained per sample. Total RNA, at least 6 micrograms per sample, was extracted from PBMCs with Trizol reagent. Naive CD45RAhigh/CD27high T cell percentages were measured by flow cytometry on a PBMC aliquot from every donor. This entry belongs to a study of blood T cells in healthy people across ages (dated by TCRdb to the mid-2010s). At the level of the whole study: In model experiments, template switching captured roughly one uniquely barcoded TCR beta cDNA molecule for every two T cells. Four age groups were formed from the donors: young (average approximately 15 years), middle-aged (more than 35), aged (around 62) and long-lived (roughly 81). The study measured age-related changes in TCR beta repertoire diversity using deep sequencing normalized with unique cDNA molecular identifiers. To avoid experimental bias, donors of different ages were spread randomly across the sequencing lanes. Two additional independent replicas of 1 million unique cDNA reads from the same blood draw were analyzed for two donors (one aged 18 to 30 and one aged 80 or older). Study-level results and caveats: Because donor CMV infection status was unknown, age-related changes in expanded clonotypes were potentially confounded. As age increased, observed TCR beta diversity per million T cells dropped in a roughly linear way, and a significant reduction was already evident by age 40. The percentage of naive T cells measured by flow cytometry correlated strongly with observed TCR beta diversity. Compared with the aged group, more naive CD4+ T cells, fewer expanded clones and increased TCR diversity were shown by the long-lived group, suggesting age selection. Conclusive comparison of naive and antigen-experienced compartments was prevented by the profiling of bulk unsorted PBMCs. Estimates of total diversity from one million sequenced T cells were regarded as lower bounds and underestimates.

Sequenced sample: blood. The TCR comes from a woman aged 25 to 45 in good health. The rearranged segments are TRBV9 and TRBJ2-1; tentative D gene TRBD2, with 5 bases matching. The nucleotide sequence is TGTGCCAGCAGCGTAGGCGGGTGGATGTACAATGAGCAGTTCTTC. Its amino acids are CASSVGGWMYNEQFF.